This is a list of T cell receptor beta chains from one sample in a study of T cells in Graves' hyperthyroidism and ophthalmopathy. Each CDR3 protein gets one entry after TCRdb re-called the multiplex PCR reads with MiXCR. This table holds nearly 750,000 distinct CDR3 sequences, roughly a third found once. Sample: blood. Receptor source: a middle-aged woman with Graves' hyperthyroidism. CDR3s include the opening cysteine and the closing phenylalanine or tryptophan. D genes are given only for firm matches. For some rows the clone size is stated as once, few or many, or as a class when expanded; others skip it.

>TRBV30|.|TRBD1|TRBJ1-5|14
TGTGCCTGGAGTCCAGGGGGACCGGCGGGGCCCCAGCATTTT
CAWSPGGPAGPQHF
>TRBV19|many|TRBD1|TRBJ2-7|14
TGTGCCAGTAGTAGGGGACAGGCGGCCGACGAGCAGTACTTC
CASSRGQAADEQYF
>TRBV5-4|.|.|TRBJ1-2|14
TGTGCCAGCAGCTTGGAGGTCCCCGGGGGTGGCTACACCTTC
CASSLEVPGGGYTF
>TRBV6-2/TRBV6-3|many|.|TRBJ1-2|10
TGTGCCAGCAGACACGACGGCTACACCTTC
CASRHDGYTF
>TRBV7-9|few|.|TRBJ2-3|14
TGTGCCAGCAGCTTGGTGACTAGCACAGATACGCAGTATTTT
CASSLVTSTDTQYF
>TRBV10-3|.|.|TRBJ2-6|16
TGTGCCATCAATGAAGGGTTGTCGTCGGGGGCCAACGTCCTGACTTTC
CAINEGLSSGANVLTF
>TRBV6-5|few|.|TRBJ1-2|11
TGTGCCAGCAAGGGGGGCTCCGGCTACACCTTC
CASKGGSGYTF
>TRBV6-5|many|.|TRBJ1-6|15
TGTGCCAGCAGCGAGGACAGCCTTCGGGATTCACCCCTCCACTTT
CASSEDSLRDSPLHF
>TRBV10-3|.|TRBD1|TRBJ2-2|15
TGTGCCAGCAGTCCTTGGACAGGGAACACCGGGGAGCTGTTTTTT
CASSPWTGNTGELFF
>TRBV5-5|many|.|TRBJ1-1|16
TGTGCCAGCAGCTTCACAGGGAAGCTGTCGAGGACTGAAGCTTTCTTT
CASSFTGKLSRTEAFF
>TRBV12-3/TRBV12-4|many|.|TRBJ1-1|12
TGTGCCAGCAATGAACAGAACACTGAAGCTTTCTTT
CASNEQNTEAFF
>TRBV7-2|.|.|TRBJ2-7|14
TGTGCCAGCAAAGCGGGTGGTTCCTACAATGAGCAGTACTTC
CASKAGGSYNEQYF
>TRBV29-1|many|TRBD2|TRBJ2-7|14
TGCAGCGTTGTTTGGCGGGGACTATCCTACGAACAGTACTTC
CSVVWRGLSYEQYF
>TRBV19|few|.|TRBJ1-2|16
TGTGCCAGTAGTTTGGAAACCCAAGGGGGGAACTATGGCTACACCTTC
CASSLETQGGNYGYTF
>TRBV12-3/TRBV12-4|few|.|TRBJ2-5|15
TGTGCCAGCACCCCCCAGTTGGGGAGCCAAGAGACCCAGTACTTC
CASTPQLGSQETQYF
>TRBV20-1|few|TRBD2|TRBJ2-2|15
TGCAGTGCTCCCCCGGCGGGGGCGAACACCGGGGAGCTGTTTTTT
CSAPPAGANTGELFF
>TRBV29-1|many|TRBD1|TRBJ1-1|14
TGCAGCGTTGTGATAAGGGGGCGTGTGACTGAAGCTTTCTTT
CSVVIRGRVTEAFF
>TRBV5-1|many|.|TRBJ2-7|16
TGCGCCAGCAGCTTGGCAGGGGTCGGAAGCTCCTACGAGCAGTACTTC
CASSLAGVGSSYEQYF
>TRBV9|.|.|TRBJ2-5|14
TGTGCCAGCAGCCCAGGGACCGCCCAAGAGCCCCAGTACTTC
CASSPGTAQEPQYF
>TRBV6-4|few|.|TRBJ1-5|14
TGTGCCAGCAGCCCAGCGACCAGCAATCAGCCCCAGCATTTT
CASSPATSNQPQHF
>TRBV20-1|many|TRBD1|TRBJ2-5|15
TGCAGTGCCGGAGGCGGACAGGGCTACCAAGAGACCCAGTACTTC
CSAGGGQGYQETQYF
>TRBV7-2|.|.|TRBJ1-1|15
TGTGCCTGCAGCTATGTAGGCAGGTTTAACACTGAAGCTTTCTTT
CACSYVGRFNTEAFF
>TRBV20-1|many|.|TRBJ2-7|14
TGCAGTGCTAGAGCTGAGGAGTCGATCTACGAGCAGTACTTC
CSARAEESIYEQYF
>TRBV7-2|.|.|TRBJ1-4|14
TGTGCCAGCAGCCACCAGGGGTTCGATGAAAAACTGTTTTTT
CASSHQGFDEKLFF
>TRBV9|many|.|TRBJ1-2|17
TGTGCCAGCAGCGTAGATGTGGTGGGAGGGATCAACTATGGCTACACCTTC
CASSVDVVGGINYGYTF
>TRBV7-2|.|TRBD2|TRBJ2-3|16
TGTGCCAGCACTCGGACTAGCGGGGGTAGCACAGATACGCAGTATTTT
CASTRTSGGSTDTQYF
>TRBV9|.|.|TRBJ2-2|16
TGTGCCAGCAGCGTAGGCTCTAAGGCGGTGACCGGGGAGCTGTTTTTT
CASSVGSKAVTGELFF
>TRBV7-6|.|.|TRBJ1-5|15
TGTGCCAGCAGCGCACTACAGGGTGCCAATCAGCCCCAGCATTTT
CASSALQGANQPQHF
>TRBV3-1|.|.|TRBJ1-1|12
TGTGCCAGCAGCCGAGTCAGCACTGAAGCTTTCTTT
CASSRVSTEAFF
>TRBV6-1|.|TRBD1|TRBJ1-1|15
TGTGCCCGCAGAGGTGGGACAGGGTGGACCACTGAAGCTTTCTTT
CARRGGTGWTTEAFF
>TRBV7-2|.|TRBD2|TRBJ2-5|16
TGTGCCAGCAGCGCTACCGGGACTAGCGGGAGGGAGACCCAGTACTTC
CASSATGTSGRETQYF
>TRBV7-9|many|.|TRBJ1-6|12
TGTGCCAGCAGCTTATATCTTTCACCCCTCCACTTT
CASSLYLSPLHF
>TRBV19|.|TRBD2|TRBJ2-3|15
TGTGCCAGTACCGCAGCGGGAGGGTTCACAGATACGCAGTATTTT
CASTAAGGFTDTQYF
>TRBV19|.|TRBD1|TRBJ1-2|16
TGTGCCAGTAGTATAGCCTACAGGGGGCTCGGCTATGGCTACACCTTC
CASSIAYRGLGYGYTF
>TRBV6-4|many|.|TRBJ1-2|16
TGTGCCAGCAGTCCGACGGGATCAGGGTTCGACTATGGCTACACCTTC
CASSPTGSGFDYGYTF
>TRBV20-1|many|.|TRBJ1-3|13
TGCAGTGCTAGAGATTCAATTACGGACACCATATATTTT
CSARDSITDTIYF
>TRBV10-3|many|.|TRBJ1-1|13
TGTGCCATCACCACGGACAGGAACACTGAAGCTTTCTTT
CAITTDRNTEAFF
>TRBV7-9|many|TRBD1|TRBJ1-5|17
TGTGCCAGCAGCTTAGAGGGGGCGGCGGGCAGCAATCAGCCCCAGCATTTT
CASSLEGAAGSNQPQHF
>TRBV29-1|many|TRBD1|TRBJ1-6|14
TGCAGCGTTAGTGAGGGACAGAAGAATTCACCCCTCCACTTT
CSVSEGQKNSPLHF
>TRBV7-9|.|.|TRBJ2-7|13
TGTGCCAGCAGCCGACTACAATGGGACGAGCAGTACTTC
CASSRLQWDEQYF
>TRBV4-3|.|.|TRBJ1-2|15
TGCGCCAGCAGCCAAGACGGGACACTGGGTCAAGGCTACACCTTC
CASSQDGTLGQGYTF
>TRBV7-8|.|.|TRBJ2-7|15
TGTGCCAGCAGCTTTAATAGGGGGACCTCCTACGAGCAGTACTTC
CASSFNRGTSYEQYF
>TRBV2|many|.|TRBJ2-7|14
TGTGCCAGCAGTGTGTCACAGGGAACCTACGAGCAGTACTTC
CASSVSQGTYEQYF
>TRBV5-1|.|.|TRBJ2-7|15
TGCGCCAGCAGCTTGAGTTCCCACAGGGCCAACGAGCAGTACTTC
CASSLSSHRANEQYF
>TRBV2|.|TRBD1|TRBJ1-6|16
TGTGCCAGCAGTGGACAAACAGGGGCCTCGGCCTCACCCCTCCACTTT
CASSGQTGASASPLHF
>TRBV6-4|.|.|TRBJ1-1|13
TGTGCCAGCAGTCTCTGGGAGAACACTGAAGCTTTCTTT
CASSLWENTEAFF